This entry lists 16 T cell receptor beta chains sequenced from one sample in a study of shared clonotypes between healthy human individuals. Only in-frame clones appear in the TCRdb table, and some are missing; sequencing was by immunoSEQ multiplex PCR. The table shows about 870,000 clones, with nearly 95% occurring only once. Positively selected for CCR7, the CD45RO-negative cells used as naive CD8 cells excluded terminally differentiated effector memory CD45RA+ cells. Input material: naive CD8+ T cells sorted from blood. Receptor source: a man aged 25-45 years in good health.

This chain joins TRBV15 and TRBJ2-1; 7 nucleotides line up with TRBD2. Germline CDR1 and CDR2: LNHNV and YYDKDF (reference sequence). V gave up 0 bases and J gave up 3 bases; unmatched junction bases: 8. The CDR3 has 17 residues. The CDR3 reads CATSRDRASGYYNEQFF. The CDR3 DNA reads TGTGCCACCAGCAGAGATCGAGCTAGCGGCTACTACAATGAGCAGTTCTTC.

The chain links TRBV5-1 to TRBJ1-4; TRBD1 aligns across 9 bases. CDR3 size: 15 residues. The V gene end was trimmed by 3 bases and the J gene end by 4 bases; junction bases not matched to a gene: 4. The V gene's germline CDR1 is SGHRS and CDR2 YFSETQ. This CDR3 is CASSWEGQGNEKLFF. CDR3 nucleotides: TGCGCCAGCAGCTGGGAGGGACAGGGTAATGAAAAACTGTTTTTT. Drawing the rest from reference TRBV5-1 and TRBJ1-4, the complete variable domain is KAGVTQTPRYLIKTRGQQVTLSCSPISGHRSVSWYQQTPGQGLQFLFEYFSETQRNKGNFPGRFSGRQFSNSRSEMNVSTLELGDSALYLCASSWEGQGNEKLFFGSGTQLSVL.

This clone was seen a single time. This chain links TRBV19 with TRBJ1-5; D gene ambiguous. V lost 5 bases to trimming and J lost 3 bases, with 11 bases between them. Germline V gene sequence: CDR1 LNHDA, CDR2 SQIVND (reference sequence). The CDR3 spans 14 residues. For the CDR3, the DNA is TGTGCCAGTAGTTTCCAGGCCACCAATCAGCCCCAGCATTTT. As protein: CASSFQATNQPQHF. Together with reference TRBV19 and TRBJ1-5, the CDR3 gives the full variable domain: DGGITQSPKYLFRKEGQNVTLSCEQNLNHDAMYWYRQDPGQGLRLIYYSQIVNDFQKGDIAEGYSVSREKKESFPLTVTSAQKNPTAFYLCASSFQATNQPQHFGDGTRLSIL.

The chain recombines TRBV4-1 with TRBJ2-3; a possible D gene is TRBD1 (6 bases). Germline V gene lookup returns CDR1 MGHRA and CDR2 YSYEKL. With 0 bases removed from V and 5 bases from J, the gap between germline ends came to 18 bases. This CDR3 comprises 17 residues. CDR3 in amino acids: CASSQDAQGGAEDTQYF. CDR3 nucleotide sequence: TGCGCCAGCAGCCAAGACGCACAAGGGGGAGCAGAAGATACGCAGTATTTT.

Turning to this clone: Other DNA sequences of this sample code for an identical CDR3. V gene TRBV9 combines with J gene TRBJ2-5, with 9 bases matching TRBD1. From germline, CDR1 is SGDLS and CDR2 YYNGEE. The CDR3 spans 14 residues. The ends lost 2 bases at V and 2 bases at J; junction bases unmatched: 1. The CDR3, as DNA: TGTGCCAGCAGCGTCGGACAGGGGCAAGAGACCCAGTACTTC. Translated, it gives CASSVGQGQETQYF.

The chain has TRBV13 and TRBJ2-7; D possibly corresponds to TRBD2 (7 bases). The CDR3 consists of 17 residues. V was cut by 3 bases and J by 0 bases, with 18 bases left in between. Germline CDR1 and CDR2: PRHDT and FYEKMQ (reference sequence). The CDR3, as DNA: TGTGCCAGCAGCTTCGAACAGGGAGGGGTACGCTCCTACGAGCAGTACTTC. This encodes CASSFEQGGVRSYEQYF.

V and J are TRBV27 and TRBJ1-5, with D possibly being TRBD1 (5 bases). V was pared by 6 bases and J by 1 base, with 10 bases between. The CDR3 spans 14 residues. The germline CDR1 and CDR2 sequences are MNHEY and SMNVEV (reference sequence). The CDR3 region has the DNA TGTGCCAGCAGGCCAGGGCTAAGCAATCAGCCCCAGCATTTT. It specifies CASRPGLSNQPQHF.

The genes are TRBV5-1 and TRBJ1-1; no clear D gene. Deletions cut 4 bases from V and 4 bases from J, with 11 bases between. This CDR3 contains 13 residues. CDR1 is SGHRS and CDR2 is YFSETQ in the germline V gene. CDR3 in DNA: TGCGCCAGCAGCCCAAGTGCAGCCACTGAAGCTTTCTTT. Amino acids: CASSPSAATEAFF.

The sample holds a few counts of this clone. This chain links TRBV6-6 with TRBJ2-3; D perhaps matches TRBD1 (6 bases). This CDR3 has 15 amino acids. The V gene's germline CDR1 is MNHNY and CDR2 SVGAGI (reference sequence). V lost 5 bases, J lost 4 bases, and 16 bases lay in between. CDR3 loop: CASSMADRVADTQYF. The CDR3 DNA is TGTGCCAGCAGTATGGCGGACAGAGTGGCAGATACGCAGTATTTT.

This clone was found once. This chain uses TRBV28 with TRBJ1-5; 7 bases are a match to TRBD1. The CDR3 contains 15 residues. From germline, CDR1 is MDHEN and CDR2 SYDVKM. After removal of 6 bases from V and 5 bases from J, the junction contained 10 bases not matched to a gene. The CDR3 nucleotides read TGTGCCAGCAGCCTAAACCGGGACAGAGATCAGCCCCAGCATTTT. Encoded protein: CASSLNRDRDQPQHF.

The rearrangement uses TRBV11-2 and TRBJ2-7; D may match TRBD1 or TRBD2 (5 bases each). CDR3 length: 14 amino acids. Germline V gene lookup returns CDR1 SGHAT and CDR2 FQNNGV. Deletions cut 1 base from V and 1 base from J, with 8 bases between. CDR3 region: CASSLGGDSYEQYF. The CDR3 DNA follows: TGTGCCAGCAGCTTAGGAGGGGATTCCTACGAGCAGTACTTC.

J is TRBJ1-5 and V is TRBV6-5; 7 positions match TRBD1. Germline V gene sequence: CDR1 MNHEY, CDR2 SVGAGI. This CDR3 has 15 amino acids. The junction had 6 bases not matched to a gene; V was cut back by 6 bases and J by 1 base. CDR3 DNA: TGTGCCAGCAGGCAGGGGGAATCAAGCAATCAGCCCCAGCATTTT. Residues: CASRQGESSNQPQHF.

In its sample, this clone was seen once. The chain is built from TRBV5-8 and TRBJ2-4, with a tentative D call TRBD1 (5 bases). Trimming removed 9 bases at V and 2 bases at J, with 15 bases between. Germline CDR1 is SGHTS and CDR2 is YDEGEE. The CDR3 contains 14 residues. CDR3 loop: CATSPQGSKNIQYF. For the CDR3, the DNA is TGTGCCACCTCCCCGCAGGGCTCCAAAAACATTCAGTACTTC.

Comments on this clone: The sample contains more than one DNA sequence encoding this CDR3. V gene TRBV27 combines with J gene TRBJ2-7, with D unclear. The V gene's germline CDR1 is MNHEY and CDR2 SMNVEV (reference sequence). Trimming left V 2 bases short and J 0 bases short, with 5 bases between. The CDR3 has 13 amino acids. DNA of the CDR3: TGTGCCAGCAGTTTACGTCGCTCCTACGAGCAGTACTTC. Translation gives CASSLRRSYEQYF.

This sequence joins TRBV4-1 and TRBJ2-7, with D perhaps TRBD2 (6 bases). This CDR3 is 16 amino acids long. V dropped 0 bases and J dropped 2 bases, with 14 bases sitting between them. From germline, CDR1 is MGHRA and CDR2 YSYEKL. The CDR3 DNA reads as TGCGCCAGCAGCCAAGACGGGGGAGATTATACCTACGAGCAGTACTTC. Amino acid sequence: CASSQDGGDYTYEQYF.

In its sample, this clone was seen once. This sequence joins TRBV19 and TRBJ2-7; TRBD1 or TRBD2 may be the D gene (5 bases each). The CDR3 extends over 13 amino acids. V was shortened by 5 bases and J by 4 bases, with 12 bases between the two germline ends. Germline V gene lookup returns CDR1 LNHDA and CDR2 SQIVND (reference sequence). This CDR3 is CASSFGASYEQYF. In nucleotides, the CDR3 is TGTGCCAGTAGTTTCGGGGCTTCGTACGAGCAGTACTTC.